The clone carrying this T cell receptor beta chain was recorded once. This sample is drawn from a study of blood T cell repertoires in COVID-19. Study summary: The origin of the acute and convalescent COVID-19 samples was the United States, Italy and Spain. The cDNA or gDNA used as material had been derived from T cells, B-cell-depleted T cells, or PBMCs.

Germline-derived CDR1 and CDR2 are SGHAT and FQNNGV. This CDR3 comprises 16 residues. Losses at the gene ends were 3 bases for V and 6 bases for J; bases not matched to a gene: 5. As handled by the study authors: Estimates of nucleated cell counts were drawn from the amplification of reference gene primers. Produced via immunoSEQ multiplex PCR; TCRdb's table is partial and in-frame only. D and trimming were read from the DNA, whereas the V and J calls and clone size are those reported in that table. The sample contains 200,000 to 300,000 clones, around 89% of which appear only once. This clonotype was sampled from a man aged 55 to 70 who had recovered from COVID-19. Sequencing used peripheral blood. The genes are TRBV11-2 and TRBJ2-3; TRBD2 aligns across 14 bases. CDR3 nucleotide sequence: TGTGCCAGCAGCTTCGGACTAGCGGGGGGCCTGGATACGCAGTATTTT. This sequence encodes CASSFGLAGGLDTQYF.